The 7 T cell receptor beta chains below were found in one sample sequenced in a study of blood T cell repertoires in COVID-19. Repertoires were generated with immunoSEQ multiplex PCR, while TCRdb's copy carries only in-frame clones and drops some. The profile covers 70,000 to 80,000 clones, with 65% to 90% appearing a single time and roughly 43% taken by the ten largest. Sequenced: peripheral blood. Every receptor here comes from a man older than 75 with acute or convalescent COVID-19.

The chain carries TRBV5-5 and TRBJ1-2; 7 bases fit TRBD1. The length of the CDR3 is 15 residues. Germline CDR1 SGHKS, CDR2 YYEKEE (reference sequence). Unmatched junction bases numbered 4, after V lost 0 bases and J lost 2 bases. CDR3 amino acids: CASSLAAGGNYGYTF. CDR3 DNA sequence: TGTGCCAGCAGCTTGGCAGCAGGGGGGAACTATGGCTACACCTTC.

The J gene is TRBJ1-2, the V gene TRBV7-2; 12 bases map to TRBD1. Germline assignment: CDR1 SGHTA and CDR2 FQGNSA. V lost 2 bases, J lost 8 bases, and 6 bases stayed unmatched. The length of the CDR3 is 15 residues. The DNA for the CDR3 is TGTGCCAGCAGCTTAATGGGACAGGGGGCTCGGGGCTACACCTTC. Translated, it gives CASSLMGQGARGYTF.

This clone was detected once. This chain uses TRBV7-2 with TRBJ2-7, with 11 bases fitting TRBD2. The germline V gene has CDR1 SGHTA and CDR2 FQGNSA. The CDR3 contains 15 residues. V shed 5 bases and J 2 bases; nucleotides not matched to a gene: 5. The CDR3 loop reads CASSPSSGGPYEQYF. Here the CDR3 DNA reads TGTGCCAGCAGCCCATCTAGCGGGGGGCCCTACGAGCAGTACTTC.

The J gene is TRBJ1-6, the V gene TRBV5-6; D remains unclear. The CDR3 totals 16 residues. Germline-derived CDR1 and CDR2 are SGHDT and YYEEEE. Trimming took 1 base from V and 9 from J, leaving 17 bases between them. The CDR3 spells CASSLLGSRRSSPLHF. In DNA form, the CDR3 reads TGTGCCAGCAGCTTGTTAGGTTCACGGAGGAGTTCACCCCTCCACTTT.

The CDR3 loop reads CASSLWQSEQFF. In DNA, the CDR3 is TGTGCCAGCAGTTTATGGCAAAGTGAGCAGTTCTTC. J is TRBJ2-1 and V is TRBV12-3 or TRBV12-4; no definite D call. This CDR3 has 12 residues. The V and J ends lost 2 bases and 9 bases respectively, with 8 bases between them.

V usage is TRBV5-1 and J usage is TRBJ1-4; no clear D gene. CDR3 length equals 13 residues. Germline V gene lookup returns CDR1 SGHRS and CDR2 YFSETQ. V lost 6 bases and J 0 bases, leaving 6 bases between the germline ends. The CDR3 protein is CASKLATNEKLFF. The CDR3 DNA reads TGCGCCAGCAAACTTGCAACTAATGAAAAACTGTTTTTT.

The rearrangement joins TRBV6-2 or TRBV6-3 to TRBJ1-3, with TRBD1 matching over 7 bases. J gave up 2 bases and V 0 bases, and 4 bases lay outside the gene matches. From germline, CDR1 is MNHEY and CDR2 SVGEGT. There are 16 residues in the CDR3. CDR3 protein: CASSYSTGPTGNTIYF. In DNA form, the CDR3 reads TGTGCCAGCAGTTACTCGACAGGGCCGACTGGAAACACCATATATTTT.